This T cell receptor (beta chain) was captured in a study of blood T cell repertoires in COVID-19. This CDR3 is built from 13 residues. The germline V and J ends were trimmed by 7 bases and 5 bases, with 11 bases remaining between them. Some clones are missing from TCRdb's copy, which holds only in-frame ones; the method was immunoSEQ multiplex PCR. The sample includes under 200,000 clones, approximately 90% of them seen just once. The receptor comes from a man aged 45-60 years with acute or convalescent COVID-19. Sequences were obtained from peripheral blood. This chain links TRBV12-3 or TRBV12-4 with TRBJ2-2; D is perhaps TRBD1 (6 bases). The CDR3 DNA follows: TGTGCCAGCACCGCAGGGGTAACCGGGGAGCTGTTTTTT. This translates into CASTAGVTGELFF.